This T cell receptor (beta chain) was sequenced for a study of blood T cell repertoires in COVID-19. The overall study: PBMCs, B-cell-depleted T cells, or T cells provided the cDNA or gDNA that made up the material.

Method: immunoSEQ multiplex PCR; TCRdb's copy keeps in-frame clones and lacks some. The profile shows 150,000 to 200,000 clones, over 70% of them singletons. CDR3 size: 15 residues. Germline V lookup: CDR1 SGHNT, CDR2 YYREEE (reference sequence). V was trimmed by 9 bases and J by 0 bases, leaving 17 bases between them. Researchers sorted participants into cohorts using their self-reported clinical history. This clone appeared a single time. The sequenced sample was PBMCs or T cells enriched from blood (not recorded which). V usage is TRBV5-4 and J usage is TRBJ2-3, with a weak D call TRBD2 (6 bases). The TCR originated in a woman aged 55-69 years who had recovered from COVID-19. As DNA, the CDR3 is TGTGCCACCGGGACTGCCCTCACTAGCACAGATACGCAGTATTTT. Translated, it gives CATGTALTSTDTQYF.